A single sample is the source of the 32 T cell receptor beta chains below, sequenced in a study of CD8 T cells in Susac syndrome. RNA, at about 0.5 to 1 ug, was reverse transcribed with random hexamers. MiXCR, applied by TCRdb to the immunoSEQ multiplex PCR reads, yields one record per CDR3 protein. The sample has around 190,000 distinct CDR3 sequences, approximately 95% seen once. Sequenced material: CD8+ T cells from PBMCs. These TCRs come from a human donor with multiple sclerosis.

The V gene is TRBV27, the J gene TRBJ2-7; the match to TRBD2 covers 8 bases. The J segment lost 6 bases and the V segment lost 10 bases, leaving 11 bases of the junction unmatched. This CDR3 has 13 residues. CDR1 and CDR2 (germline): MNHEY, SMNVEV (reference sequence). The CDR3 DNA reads TGTGCCACCGCGGGGGGCCGCATGAGCGAGCAGTACTTC. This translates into CATAGGRMSEQYF.

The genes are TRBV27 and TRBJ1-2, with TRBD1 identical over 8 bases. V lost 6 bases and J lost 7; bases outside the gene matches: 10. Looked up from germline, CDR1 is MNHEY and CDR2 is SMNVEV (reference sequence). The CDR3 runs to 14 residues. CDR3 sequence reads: CASRRGQGAIGYTF. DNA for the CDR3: TGTGCCAGCAGGAGGGGGCAGGGGGCGATTGGCTACACCTTC.

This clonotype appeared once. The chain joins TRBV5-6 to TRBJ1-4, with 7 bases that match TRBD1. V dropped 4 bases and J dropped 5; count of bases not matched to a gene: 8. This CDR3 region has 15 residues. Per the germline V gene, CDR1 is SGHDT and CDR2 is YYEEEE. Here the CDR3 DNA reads TGTGCCAGCAGCCCAAGACAGGGCGGGAATGAAAAACTGTTTTTT. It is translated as CASSPRQGGNEKLFF.

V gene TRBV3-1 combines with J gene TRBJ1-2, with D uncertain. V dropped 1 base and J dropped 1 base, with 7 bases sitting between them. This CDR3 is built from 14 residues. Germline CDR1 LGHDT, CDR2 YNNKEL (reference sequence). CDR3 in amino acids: CASSQVPDNYGYTF. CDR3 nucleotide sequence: TGTGCCAGCAGCCAAGTGCCGGATAACTATGGCTACACCTTC.

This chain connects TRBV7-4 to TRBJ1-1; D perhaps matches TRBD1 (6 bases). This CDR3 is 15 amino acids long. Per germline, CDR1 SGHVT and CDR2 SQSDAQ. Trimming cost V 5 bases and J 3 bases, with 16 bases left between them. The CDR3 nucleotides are TGTGCCAGCAGCCTCGACAGGACCCTAGACACTGAAGCTTTCTTT. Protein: CASSLDRTLDTEAFF.

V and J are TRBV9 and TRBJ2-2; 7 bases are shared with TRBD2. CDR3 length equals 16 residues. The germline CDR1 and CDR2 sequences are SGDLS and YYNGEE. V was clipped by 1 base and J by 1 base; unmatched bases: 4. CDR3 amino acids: CASSVYERENTGELFF. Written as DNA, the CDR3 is TGTGCCAGCAGCGTATACGAGCGGGAGAACACCGGGGAGCTGTTTTTT.

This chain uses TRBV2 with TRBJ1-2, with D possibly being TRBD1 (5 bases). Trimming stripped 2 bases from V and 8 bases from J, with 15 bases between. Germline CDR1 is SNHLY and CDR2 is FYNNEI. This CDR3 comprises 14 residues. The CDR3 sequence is CASSEFDRDMGYTF. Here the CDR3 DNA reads TGTGCCAGCAGTGAATTCGACAGAGATATGGGCTACACCTTC.

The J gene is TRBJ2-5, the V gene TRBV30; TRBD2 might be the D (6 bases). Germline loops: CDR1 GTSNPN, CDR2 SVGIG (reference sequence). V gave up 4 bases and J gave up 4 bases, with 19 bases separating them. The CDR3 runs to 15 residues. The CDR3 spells CAWTTGGVCPETQYF. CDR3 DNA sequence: TGTGCCTGGACCACTGGAGGGGTTTGCCCAGAGACCCAGTACTTC.

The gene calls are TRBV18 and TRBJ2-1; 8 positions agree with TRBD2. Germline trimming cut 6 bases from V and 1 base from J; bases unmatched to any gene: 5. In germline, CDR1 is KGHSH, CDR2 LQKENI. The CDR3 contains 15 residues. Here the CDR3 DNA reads TGTGCCAGCTCTCCGCGGGGGGAATCCTACAATGAGCAGTTCTTC. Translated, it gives CASSPRGESYNEQFF.

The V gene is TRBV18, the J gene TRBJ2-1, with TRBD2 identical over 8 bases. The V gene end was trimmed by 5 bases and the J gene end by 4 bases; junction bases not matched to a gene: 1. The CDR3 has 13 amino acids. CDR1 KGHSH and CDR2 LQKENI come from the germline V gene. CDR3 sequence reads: CASSEREYNEQFF. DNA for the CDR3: TGTGCCAGCTCAGAGCGGGAGTACAATGAGCAGTTCTTC.

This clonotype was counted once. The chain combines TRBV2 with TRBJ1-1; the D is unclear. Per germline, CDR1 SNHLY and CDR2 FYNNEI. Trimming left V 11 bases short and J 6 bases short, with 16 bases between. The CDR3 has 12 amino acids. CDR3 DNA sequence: TGTGCCTCCTCCGAACGGCGAGCTGAAGCTTTCTTT. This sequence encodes CASSERRAEAFF.

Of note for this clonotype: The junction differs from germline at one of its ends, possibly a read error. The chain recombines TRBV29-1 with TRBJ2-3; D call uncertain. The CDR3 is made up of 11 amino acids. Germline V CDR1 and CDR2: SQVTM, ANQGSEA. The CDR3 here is CSANPGPHPDF. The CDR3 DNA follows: TGCAGCGCCAATCCCGGGCCCCACCCGGATTTT.

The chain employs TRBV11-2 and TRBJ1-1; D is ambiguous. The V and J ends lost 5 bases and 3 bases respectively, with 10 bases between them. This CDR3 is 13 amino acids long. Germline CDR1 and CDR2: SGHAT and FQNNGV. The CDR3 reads CASSKEIYTEAFF. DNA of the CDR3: TGTGCCAGCAGCAAGGAGATTTACACTGAAGCTTTCTTT.

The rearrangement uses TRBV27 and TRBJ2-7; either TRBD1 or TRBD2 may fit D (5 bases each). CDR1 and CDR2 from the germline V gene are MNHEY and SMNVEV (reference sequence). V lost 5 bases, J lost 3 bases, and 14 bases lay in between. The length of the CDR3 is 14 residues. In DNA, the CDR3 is TGTGCCAGCAGTACCGGGACCGGCGGCTACGAGCAGTACTTC. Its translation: CASSTGTGGYEQYF.

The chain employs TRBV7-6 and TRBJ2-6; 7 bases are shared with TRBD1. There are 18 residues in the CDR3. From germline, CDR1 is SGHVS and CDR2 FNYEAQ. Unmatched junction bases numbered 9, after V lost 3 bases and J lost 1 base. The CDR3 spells CASSLVGGSVSGANVLTF. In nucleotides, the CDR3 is TGTGCCAGCAGCTTGGTAGGGGGCTCGGTGTCTGGGGCCAACGTCCTGACTTTC.

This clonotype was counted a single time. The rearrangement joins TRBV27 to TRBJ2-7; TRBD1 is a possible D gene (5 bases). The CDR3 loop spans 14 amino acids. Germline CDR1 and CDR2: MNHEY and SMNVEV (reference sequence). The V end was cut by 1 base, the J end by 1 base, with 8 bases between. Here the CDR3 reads CASSLLGDSYEQYF. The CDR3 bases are TGTGCCAGCAGTTTATTAGGGGATTCCTACGAGCAGTACTTC.

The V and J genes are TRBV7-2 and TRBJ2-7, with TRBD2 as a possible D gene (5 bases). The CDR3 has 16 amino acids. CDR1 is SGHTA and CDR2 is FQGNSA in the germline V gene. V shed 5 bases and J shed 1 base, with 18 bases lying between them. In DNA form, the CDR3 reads TGTGCCAGCAGCCCCAGCGAGGGCAGCGGATCCTACGAGCAGTACTTC. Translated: CASSPSEGSGSYEQYF.

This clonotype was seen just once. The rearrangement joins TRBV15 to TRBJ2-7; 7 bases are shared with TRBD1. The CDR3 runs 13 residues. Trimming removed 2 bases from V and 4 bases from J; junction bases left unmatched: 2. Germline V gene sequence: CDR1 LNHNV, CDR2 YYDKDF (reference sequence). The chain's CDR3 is CATSRTGDYEQYF. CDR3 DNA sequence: TGTGCCACCAGCAGAACAGGGGATTACGAGCAGTACTTC.

CDR3 sequence: CASSWASGVADTQYF. DNA of the CDR3: TGTGCCAGCAGCTGGGCTAGCGGGGTCGCAGATACGCAGTATTTT. The chain joins TRBV7-9 to TRBJ2-3; 9 positions agree with TRBD2. The V and J ends lost 4 bases and 4 bases, in that order; junction bases with no gene match: 6. The CDR3 is 15 amino acids. Germline V gene sequence: CDR1 SEHNR, CDR2 FQNEAQ (reference sequence).

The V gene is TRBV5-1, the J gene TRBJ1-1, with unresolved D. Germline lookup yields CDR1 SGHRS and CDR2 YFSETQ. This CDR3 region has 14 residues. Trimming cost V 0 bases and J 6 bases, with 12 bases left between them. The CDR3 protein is CASSLAVAGPEAFF. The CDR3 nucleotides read TGCGCCAGCAGCTTGGCCGTGGCAGGCCCTGAAGCTTTCTTT.

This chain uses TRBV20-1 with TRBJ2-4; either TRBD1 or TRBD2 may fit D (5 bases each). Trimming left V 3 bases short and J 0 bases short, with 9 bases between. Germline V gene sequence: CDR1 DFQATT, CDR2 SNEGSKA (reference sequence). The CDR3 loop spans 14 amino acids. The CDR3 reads CSARGVLAKNIQYF. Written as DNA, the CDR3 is TGCAGTGCTAGGGGGGTCTTAGCCAAAAACATTCAGTACTTC.

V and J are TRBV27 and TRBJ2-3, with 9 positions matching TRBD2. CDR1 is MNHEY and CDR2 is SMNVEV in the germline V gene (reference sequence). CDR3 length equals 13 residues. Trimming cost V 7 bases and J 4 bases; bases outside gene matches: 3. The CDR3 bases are TGTGCCAGCAAAGCGGGGGGCCCAGATACGCAGTATTTT. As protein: CASKAGGPDTQYF.

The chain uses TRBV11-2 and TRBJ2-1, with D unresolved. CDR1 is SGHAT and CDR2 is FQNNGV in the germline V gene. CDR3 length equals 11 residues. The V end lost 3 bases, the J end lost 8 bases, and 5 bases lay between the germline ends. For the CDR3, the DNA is TGTGCCAGCAGCTTCCGGTATGAGCAGTTCTTC. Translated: CASSFRYEQFF. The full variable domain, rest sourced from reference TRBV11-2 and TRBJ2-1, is EAGVAQSPRYKIIEKRQSVAFWCNPISGHATLYWYQQILGQGPKLLIQFQNNGVVDDSQLPKDRFSAERLKGVDSTLKIQPAKLEDSAVYLCASSFRYEQFFGPGTRLTVL.

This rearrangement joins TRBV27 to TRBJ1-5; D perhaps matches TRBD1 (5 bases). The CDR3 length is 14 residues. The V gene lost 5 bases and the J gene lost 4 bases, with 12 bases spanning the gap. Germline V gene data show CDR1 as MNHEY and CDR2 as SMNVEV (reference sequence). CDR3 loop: CASSSGAGNQPQHF. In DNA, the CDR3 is TGTGCCAGCAGTAGCGGGGCCGGGAATCAGCCCCAGCATTTT.

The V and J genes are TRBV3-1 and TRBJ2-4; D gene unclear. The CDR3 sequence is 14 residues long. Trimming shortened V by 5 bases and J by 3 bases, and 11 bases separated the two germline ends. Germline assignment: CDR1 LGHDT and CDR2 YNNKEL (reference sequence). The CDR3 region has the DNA TGTGCCAGCAGCGATACAGCTTACAAAAACATTCAGTACTTC. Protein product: CASSDTAYKNIQYF.

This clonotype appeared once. DNA for the CDR3: TGTGCCAGCAGTGAAATAATGTTTTTTGAGCAGTTCTTC. It specifies CASSEIMFFEQFF. This chain links TRBV6-1 with TRBJ2-1; no clear D. The CDR3 is 13 residues long. CDR1 and CDR2 from the germline V gene are MNHNS and SASEGT. Trimming left V 2 bases short and J 9 bases short, with 11 bases between.

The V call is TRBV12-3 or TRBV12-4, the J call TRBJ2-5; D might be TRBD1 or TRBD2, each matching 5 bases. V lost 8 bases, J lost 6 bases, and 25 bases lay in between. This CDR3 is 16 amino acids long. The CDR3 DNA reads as TGTGCCAGCGAGAGGAGAGCACACACCCCGGGGCAGACCCAGTACTTC. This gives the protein CASERRAHTPGQTQYF.

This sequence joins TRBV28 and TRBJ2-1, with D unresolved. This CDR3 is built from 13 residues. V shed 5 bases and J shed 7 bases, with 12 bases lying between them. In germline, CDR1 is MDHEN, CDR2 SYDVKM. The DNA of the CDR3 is TGTGCCAGCAGTCGCTATAAAGGGAATGAGCAGTTCTTC. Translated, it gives CASSRYKGNEQFF.

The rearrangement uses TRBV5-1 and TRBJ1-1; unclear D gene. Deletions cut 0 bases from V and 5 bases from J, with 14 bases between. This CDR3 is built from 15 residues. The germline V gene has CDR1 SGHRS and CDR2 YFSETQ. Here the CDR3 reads CASSLDTYERTEAFF. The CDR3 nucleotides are TGCGCCAGCAGCTTGGACACGTATGAAAGGACTGAAGCTTTCTTT.

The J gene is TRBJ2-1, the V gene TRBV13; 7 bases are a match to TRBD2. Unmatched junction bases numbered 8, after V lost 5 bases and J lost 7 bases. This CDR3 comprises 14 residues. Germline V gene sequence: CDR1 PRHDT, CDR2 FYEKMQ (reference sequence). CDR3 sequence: CASSGEGRRNEQFF. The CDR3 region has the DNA TGTGCCAGCAGCGGGGAGGGAAGAAGGAATGAGCAGTTCTTC.

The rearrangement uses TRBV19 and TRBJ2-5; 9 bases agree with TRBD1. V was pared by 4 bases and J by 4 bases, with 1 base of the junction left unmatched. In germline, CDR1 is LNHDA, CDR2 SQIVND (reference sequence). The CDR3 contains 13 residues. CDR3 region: CASSTDRGETQYF. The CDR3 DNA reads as TGTGCCAGTAGTACGGACAGGGGAGAGACCCAGTACTTC.

The chain's CDR3 is CSARGLGEEQYF. CDR3 nucleotide sequence: TGCAGTGCTAGAGGACTCGGAGAGGAGCAGTACTTC. The gene calls are TRBV20-1 and TRBJ2-7; no firm D call. Germline V gives CDR1 DFQATT, CDR2 SNEGSKA (reference sequence). The CDR3 contains 12 residues. The germline V and J ends were trimmed by 1 base and 7 bases, with 11 bases remaining between them.